A single sample gave rise to the 27 T cell receptor beta chains below, sequenced in a study of shared clonotypes between healthy human individuals (dated by TCRdb to the early 2020s). CD8 naive samples were CD45RO-negative cells positively selected for CCR7, giving a CD45RA+CCR7+ population that excluded TemRA cells. The library was built by means of the immunoSEQ multiplex PCR assay. In its TCRdb copy, this immuneACCESS table keeps in-frame sequences only and misses some clones. Where compared with another copy, unresolved V genes explain less than half of these, and the others have no known cause. The sample yields under 2,000,000 clones; approximately 94% were counted once. 0.95% to 1.5% of the sample rests with the top ten. The sample taken for sequencing was naive CD8+ T cells sorted from blood. Interpreted using the paper, the cell subset or site label stands for: CD45RA+CCR7+. The receptors shown here come from a man aged 18 to 30 in good health.

The genes are TRBV4-3 and TRBJ2-7; perhaps TRBD1 as D (5 bases). With 0 bases removed from V and 5 bases from J, the gap between germline ends came to 11 bases. Germline CDR1 is LGHNA and CDR2 is YSLEER. The CDR3 is 14 amino acids. In DNA form, the CDR3 reads TGCGCCAGCAGCCAAGATGTACCCAGGGACGAGCAGTACTTC. Protein product: CASSQDVPRDEQYF.

The chain has TRBV7-8 and TRBJ1-3; D remains unclear. CDR3 length: 16 residues. Trimming took off 1 base at V and 0 bases at J, with 10 bases between the two ends. Per germline, CDR1 SGHVS and CDR2 FQNEAQ. The chain's CDR3 is CASSLVPGSSGNTIYF. In nucleotides, the CDR3 is TGTGCCAGCAGCTTAGTTCCGGGTTCCTCTGGAAACACCATATATTTT.

CDR3 nucleotide sequence: TGTGCCAGCAGTGATGGTAACTATGGCTACACCTTC. Encoded protein: CASSDGNYGYTF. This chain joins TRBV28 and TRBJ1-2; the D is unclear. The CDR3 length is 12 residues. The V and J ends lost 5 bases and 1 base respectively, with 5 bases between them. CDR1 is MDHEN, CDR2 SYDVKM, per germline.

J is TRBJ1-3 and V is TRBV4-1; D not resolved. The CDR3 has 18 residues. Germline CDR1 is MGHRA and CDR2 is YSYEKL. V gave up 2 bases and J gave up 0 bases, with 17 bases separating them. The CDR3 loop is CASSQSAIGVISGNTIYF. The CDR3 bases are TGCGCCAGCAGCCAATCTGCGATTGGGGTTATCTCTGGAAACACCATATATTTT.

Only one count was recorded for this clone. This chain connects TRBV9 to TRBJ2-5; D possibly matches TRBD1 or TRBD2 (5 bases each). The V gene lost 0 bases and the J gene lost 1 base, with 13 bases spanning the gap. In germline, CDR1 is SGDLS, CDR2 YYNGEE. The CDR3 has 16 residues. CDR3 loop: CASSVGERGPQETQYF. CDR3 DNA: TGTGCCAGCAGCGTAGGGGAACGGGGACCCCAAGAGACCCAGTACTTC.

The table lists this clone with a count of one. The rearrangement joins TRBV6-6 to TRBJ1-1; maybe TRBD1 (5 bases). Deletions cut 10 bases from V and 2 bases from J, with 11 bases between. Germline CDR1 reads MNHNY; CDR2 reads SVGAGI (reference sequence). This CDR3 comprises 12 residues. This CDR3 is CATGDRNTEAFF. The DNA for the CDR3 is TGTGCCACAGGAGACAGAAACACTGAAGCTTTCTTT.

Concerning this clone itself: The same CDR3 can be traced to other DNA sequences in this sample. J is TRBJ2-7 and V is TRBV13, with TRBD1 identical over 9 bases. The germline gives CDR1 PRHDT, CDR2 FYEKMQ (reference sequence). This CDR3 is built from 15 residues. J lost 1 base, V lost 6 bases, and 7 bases had no gene match. As DNA, the CDR3 is TGTGCCAGCAGTTCCCCGGGACAGGGATCCTACGAGCAGTACTTC. Residues: CASSSPGQGSYEQYF.

The V and J genes are TRBV7-9 and TRBJ2-7; tentative D call: TRBD1 (5 bases). Germline V gene sequence: CDR1 SEHNR, CDR2 FQNEAQ (reference sequence). The V gene lost 6 bases and the J gene lost 6 bases, with 18 bases spanning the gap. The CDR3 has 14 amino acids. The CDR3 region is CASSLQAPPGEQYF. CDR3 nucleotide sequence: TGTGCCAGCAGTCTACAGGCTCCCCCCGGCGAGCAGTACTTC.

This clone showed up just once. The V call is TRBV5-8, the J call TRBJ1-1, with D unresolved. Germline V gene sequence: CDR1 SGHTS, CDR2 YDEGEE. This CDR3 region has 12 residues. The V and J ends lost 2 bases and 8 bases respectively, with 10 bases between them. The CDR3 bases are TGTGCCAGCAGCTTTCAACCCGCAGAAGCTTTCTTT. Translation: CASSFQPAEAFF.

V and J are TRBV9 and TRBJ2-1; D might be TRBD1 or TRBD2, each matching 6 bases. V lost 0 bases to trimming and J lost 7 bases, with 11 bases between them. Germline V gene lookup returns CDR1 SGDLS and CDR2 YYNGEE. The CDR3 spans 14 residues. CDR3 DNA: TGTGCCAGCAGCGTAGGGGGGGACACGAATGAGCAGTTCTTC. This encodes CASSVGGDTNEQFF.

The J gene is TRBJ1-5, the V gene TRBV4-1; unclear D gene. Germline lookup yields CDR1 MGHRA and CDR2 YSYEKL. Trimming removed 1 base from V and 6 bases from J, with 10 bases in between. CDR3 length: 14 residues. The CDR3, as DNA: TGCGCCAGCAGCCAAGGCGGGGTCGGTCAGCCCCAGCATTTT. This codes for CASSQGGVGQPQHF.

The chain has TRBV19 and TRBJ2-1; maybe TRBD2 (6 bases). Trimming left V 11 bases short and J 0 bases short, with 14 bases between. The CDR3 consists of 14 residues. Per germline, CDR1 LNHDA and CDR2 SQIVND (reference sequence). The DNA for the CDR3 is TGTGCCGGTAAGAGCGGGCTCTCCTACAATGAGCAGTTCTTC. Its translation: CAGKSGLSYNEQFF.

The gene calls are TRBV28 and TRBJ2-7; D gene unclear. The CDR3 contains 13 residues. Trimming removed 3 bases from V and 4 bases from J, with 10 bases in between. Germline V gene lookup returns CDR1 MDHEN and CDR2 SYDVKM. CDR3 DNA: TGTGCCAGCAGTTTGGGCCACCTATACGAGCAGTACTTC. It specifies CASSLGHLYEQYF. The complete variable domain, with remaining parts taken from reference TRBV28 and TRBJ2-7, reads DVKVTQSSRYLVKRTGEKVFLECVQDMDHENMFWYRQDPGLGLRLIYFSYDVKMKEKGDIPEGYSVSREKKERFSLILESASTNQTSMYLCASSLGHLYEQYFGPGTRLTVT.

The gene calls are TRBV4-3 and TRBJ2-7; TRBD2 matches 7 bases. Germline assignment: CDR1 LGHNA and CDR2 YSLEER. The CDR3 extends over 16 amino acids. With V trimmed by 0 bases and J by 7 bases, 12 bases remained unmatched. The CDR3 region is CASSQEPTWTSREQYF. For the CDR3, the DNA is TGCGCCAGCAGCCAAGAGCCTACCTGGACTAGTCGAGAGCAGTACTTC.

This sequence joins TRBV13 and TRBJ2-3; 9 bases line up with TRBD2. CDR3 size: 18 residues. J gave up 3 bases and V 4 bases, and 14 bases lay outside the gene matches. Per the germline V gene, CDR1 is PRHDT and CDR2 is FYEKMQ (reference sequence). The CDR3 spells CASSSTTSIAGVTDTQYF. CDR3 sequence (DNA): TGTGCCAGCAGCTCCACCACATCTATAGCGGGAGTTACAGATACGCAGTATTTT.

The V and J genes are TRBV9 and TRBJ2-7; TRBD1 might be the D (6 bases). Trimming stripped 0 bases from V and 7 bases from J, with 11 bases between. There are 13 residues in the CDR3. The germline gives CDR1 SGDLS, CDR2 YYNGEE. The CDR3 nucleotides read TGTGCCAGCAGCGTAGAGGCAGGGGTTGAGCAGTACTTC. It encodes CASSVEAGVEQYF.

V and J are TRBV7-2 and TRBJ1-2; 9 bases agree with TRBD1. Per the germline V gene, CDR1 is SGHTA and CDR2 is FQGNSA. V was clipped by 2 bases and J by 14 bases; unmatched bases: 6. This CDR3 is 12 amino acids long. The chain's CDR3 is CASSLRTGAPTF. The CDR3 DNA follows: TGTGCCAGCAGCTTAAGGACAGGGGCGCCTACCTTC. The entire variable domain, with the rest obtained from reference TRBV7-2 and TRBJ1-2, is as follows: GAGVSQSPSNKVTEKGKDVELRCDPISGHTALYWYRQSLGQGLEFLIYFQGNSAPDKSGLPSDRFSAERTGGSVSTLTIQRTQQEDSAVYLCASSLRTGAPTFGSGTRLTVV.

V usage is TRBV4-1 and J usage is TRBJ1-2, with a possible D match to TRBD1 (6 bases). The CDR3 runs 13 residues. Germline V gene sequence: CDR1 MGHRA, CDR2 YSYEKL. Trimming cost V 5 bases and J 8 bases, with 15 bases left between them. The chain's CDR3 is CASSFKQGNGYTF. DNA of the CDR3: TGCGCCAGCAGCTTTAAACAGGGTAACGGCTACACCTTC.

The gene calls are TRBV6-5 and TRBJ1-4; D may be TRBD1 (5 bases). The germline V gene encodes CDR1 MNHEY and CDR2 SVGAGI. The CDR3 has 14 amino acids. Trimming shortened V by 5 bases and J by 5 bases, and 12 bases separated the two germline ends. The DNA of the CDR3 is TGTGCCAGCAGTAGGGGAGGGCCGAATGAAAAACTGTTTTTT. Residues: CASSRGGPNEKLFF.

This chain links TRBV15 with TRBJ2-7; TRBD1 aligns across 9 bases. Germline trimming cut 8 bases from V and 3 bases from J; bases unmatched to any gene: 5. CDR1 and CDR2 from the germline V gene are LNHNV and YYDKDF (reference sequence). The CDR3 totals 13 residues. CDR3 nucleotides: TGTGCCACCCGAGGGACAGGGAGCTACGAGCAGTACTTC. It encodes CATRGTGSYEQYF.

J is TRBJ1-1 and V is TRBV6-6; D is possibly TRBD1 (6 bases). V shed 6 bases and J shed 1 base, with 12 bases lying between them. CDR1 is MNHNY and CDR2 is SVGAGI in the germline V gene (reference sequence). The CDR3 sequence is 14 residues long. The CDR3 loop reads CASRVVGANTEAFF. The CDR3 DNA is TGTGCCAGCAGAGTAGTGGGGGCGAACACTGAAGCTTTCTTT.

This chain connects TRBV27 to TRBJ2-7; weak D call: TRBD2 (5 bases). Germline CDR1 reads MNHEY; CDR2 reads SMNVEV (reference sequence). V dropped 5 bases and J dropped 4 bases, with 9 bases sitting between them. This CDR3 spans 12 amino acids. CDR3 protein: CASSQTTYEQYF. For the CDR3, the DNA is TGTGCCAGCAGTCAGACTACTTACGAGCAGTACTTC.

The J gene is TRBJ2-7, the V gene TRBV5-4; either TRBD1 or TRBD2 may fit D (5 bases each). Germline V gene lookup returns CDR1 SGHNT and CDR2 YYREEE (reference sequence). V was shortened by 3 bases and J by 2 bases, with 15 bases between the two germline ends. CDR3 length: 15 amino acids. CDR3 bases: TGTGCCAGCAGCTCGCACCGGGACCTAACCTACGAGCAGTACTTC. It yields the protein CASSSHRDLTYEQYF.

The chain couples TRBV5-6 to TRBJ2-7, with D unresolved. Per germline, CDR1 SGHDT and CDR2 YYEEEE. V was trimmed by 3 bases and J by 5 bases, leaving 18 bases between them. CDR3 length: 15 residues. The CDR3 nucleotides are TGTGCCAGCAGCTATTACGGGTATTTCGTCGACGAGCAGTACTTC. Protein: CASSYYGYFVDEQYF.

The V and J genes are TRBV7-6 and TRBJ2-6; D ambiguous. Germline CDR1 reads SGHVS; CDR2 reads FNYEAQ. V gave up 1 base and J gave up 0 bases, with 7 bases separating them. CDR3 length: 16 amino acids. CDR3 loop: CASSLGPYSGANVLTF. In DNA form, the CDR3 reads TGTGCCAGCAGCTTAGGGCCTTACTCTGGGGCCAACGTCCTGACTTTC.

The rearrangement joins TRBV11-2 to TRBJ1-1, with a tentative D call TRBD1 (6 bases). The CDR3 is 14 amino acids. The V gene lost 5 bases and the J gene lost 1 base, with 11 bases spanning the gap. Germline V CDR1 and CDR2: SGHAT, FQNNGV. CDR3 in DNA: TGTGCCAGCAGCCCCGGGACACCGAACACTGAAGCTTTCTTT. Encoded protein: CASSPGTPNTEAFF.

Note on this clone: This specimen includes other DNA sequences encoding the same CDR3. V and J are TRBV5-4 and TRBJ2-7, with TRBD1 matching over 9 bases. Germline-derived CDR1 and CDR2 are SGHNT and YYREEE (reference sequence). This CDR3 comprises 14 residues. V shed 3 bases, J shed 1 base, and the junction held 2 bases outside the gene matches. The CDR3 sequence: CASSYDRGSYEQYF. CDR3 coding DNA: TGTGCCAGCAGCTATGACAGGGGGTCCTACGAGCAGTACTTC.